This T cell receptor beta chain emerged from a study of blood T cell repertoires in COVID-19. The CDR3 runs 14 residues. Germline loops: CDR1 MDHEN, CDR2 SYDVKM. V shed 6 bases and J 4 bases; nucleotides not matched to a gene: 5. Using immunoSEQ multiplex PCR, the repertoire was profiled, and TCRdb retains in-frame clones only, with some absent. Of about 89,000 clones listed, around 88% are singletons. What was sequenced was peripheral blood. The TCR sequence derives from a man between 60 and 75 years old with acute or convalescent COVID-19. This chain joins TRBV28 and TRBJ2-2; TRBD1 matches 7 bases. CDR3 in amino acids: CASSPTGFTGELFF. The DNA for the CDR3 is TGTGCCAGCAGCCCGACAGGGTTCACCGGGGAGCTGTTTTTT.